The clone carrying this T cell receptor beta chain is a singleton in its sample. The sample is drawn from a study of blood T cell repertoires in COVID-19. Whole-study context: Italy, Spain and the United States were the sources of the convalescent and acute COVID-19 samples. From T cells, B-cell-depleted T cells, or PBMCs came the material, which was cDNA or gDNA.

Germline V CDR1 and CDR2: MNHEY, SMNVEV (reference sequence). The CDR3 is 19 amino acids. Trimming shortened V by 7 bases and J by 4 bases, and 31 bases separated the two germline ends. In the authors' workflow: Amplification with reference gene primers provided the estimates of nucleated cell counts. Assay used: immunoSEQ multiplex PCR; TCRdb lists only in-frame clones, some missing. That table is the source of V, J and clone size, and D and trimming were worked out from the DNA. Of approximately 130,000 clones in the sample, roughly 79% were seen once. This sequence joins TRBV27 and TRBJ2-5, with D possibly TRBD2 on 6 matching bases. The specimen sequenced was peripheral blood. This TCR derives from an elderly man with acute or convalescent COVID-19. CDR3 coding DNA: TGTGCCAGCAAGGGAACGGGACTCCCGGGTTCCTGGGAACGAGAGACCCAGTACTTC. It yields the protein CASKGTGLPGSWERETQYF.